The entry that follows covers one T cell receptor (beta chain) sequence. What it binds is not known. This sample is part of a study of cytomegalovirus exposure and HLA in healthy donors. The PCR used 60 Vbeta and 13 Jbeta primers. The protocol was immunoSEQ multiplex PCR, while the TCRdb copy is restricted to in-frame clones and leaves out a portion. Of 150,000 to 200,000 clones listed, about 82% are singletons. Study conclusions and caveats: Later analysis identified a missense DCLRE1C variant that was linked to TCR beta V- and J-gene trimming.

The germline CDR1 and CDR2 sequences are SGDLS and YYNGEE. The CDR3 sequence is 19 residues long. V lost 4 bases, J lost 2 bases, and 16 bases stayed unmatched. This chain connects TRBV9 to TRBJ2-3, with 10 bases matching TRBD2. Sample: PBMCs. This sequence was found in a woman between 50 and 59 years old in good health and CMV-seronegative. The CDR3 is CASSTRLAGFVPSTDTQYF. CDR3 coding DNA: TGTGCCAGCAGCACCAGACTAGCGGGTTTTGTTCCCTCCACAGATACGCAGTATTTT.